This section outlines one T cell receptor (beta chain) sequence together with its context. The antigen remains undetermined. Germline CDR1 and CDR2: LNHDA and SQIVND (reference sequence). Trimming removed 5 bases from V and 0 bases from J, with 13 bases in between. The CDR3 is 15 amino acids. Though probably carrying unrecorded immune exposures, donors were nominally healthy at sampling. It was with 60 Vbeta and 13 Jbeta primers that the PCR ran. Generated by immunoSEQ multiplex PCR, the TCRdb table keeps only in-frame clones and is missing some. This table has 200,000 to 250,000 clones, nearly 80% appearing once. The data are from a study of cytomegalovirus exposure and HLA in healthy donors. Study-level points and caveats: Earlier results showed most TCR beta V segments being productive about 87% or about 30% of the time. Overall, roughly 170 TCR beta chains were annotated as cytomegalovirus-associated.

Material for sequencing was PBMCs. The chain is built from TRBV19 and TRBJ1-1; TRBD1 is a possible D gene (6 bases). The sequence derives from a man younger than 35 in good health and CMV-seronegative. CDR3 protein: CASSGTGRVNTEAFF. The CDR3 coding sequence is TGTGCCAGTAGTGGAACAGGGAGGGTGAACACTGAAGCTTTCTTT.